These T cell receptor beta chains were read from a single sample in a study of T cell changes during pregnancy in multiple sclerosis. This table comes from immunoSEQ multiplex PCR, and its TCRdb copy is limited to in-frame clones, with some not included. The repertoire includes 36,000 or so clones, approximately 92% of them detected once, and 1.2% sits in the top ten. Sample: PBMCs (not recorded whether the cells were cultured). The receptors come from a female donor with multiple sclerosis, enrolled in a pregnancy study. Both conserved end residues are part of each CDR3. The D gene is left open where the match is weak. Clone size is given for some rows only: seen once, a few or many times, or a class if the clone is expanded.

-	TRBV7-2	TRBJ2-7	-	TGTGCCAGCAGCCATAGACAGGCCCCCTACGAGCAGTACTTC	CASSHRQAPYEQYF
-	TRBV5-6	TRBJ1-1	-	TGTGCCAGCAGCTTCCAAGTGAACACTGAAGCTTTCTTT	CASSFQVNTEAFF
-	TRBV28	TRBJ2-7	TRBD2	TGTGCCAGCAGAGAGACTAGCGGGACGGATTTCAACTACGAGCAGTACTTC	CASRETSGTDFNYEQYF
-	TRBV6-5	TRBJ1-1	-	TGTGCCACCCTCGGACGGTCGTTGACTGAAGCTTTCTTT	CATLGRSLTEAFF
-	TRBV4-3	TRBJ2-7	-	TGCGCCAGCAGCCAAGATGCGCGGTACGAGCAGTACTTC	CASSQDARYEQYF
once	TRBV2	TRBJ1-4	-	TGTGCCAGCAGGAGGGACGGTAATGAAAAACTGTTTTTT	CASRRDGNEKLFF
-	TRBV27	TRBJ2-1	-	TGTGCCAGCAGTCCCTCCCCGGCGGGGAGCTCCTACAATGAGCAGTTCTTC	CASSPSPAGSSYNEQFF
-	TRBV6-6	TRBJ1-1	-	TGTGCCAGCAGGGGCGTGAACACTGAAGCTTTCTTT	CASRGVNTEAFF
-	TRBV10-1	TRBJ2-3	-	TGCGCCAGCAGTCCAGGGGCGGGGGATACGCAGTATTTT	CASSPGAGDTQYF
-	TRBV6-5	TRBJ2-7	-	TGTGCCACCAAAACGGACGGGGCATCCTTCTACGAGCAGTACTTC	CATKTDGASFYEQYF
-	TRBV4-3	TRBJ1-2	-	TGCGCCAGCAGCCAAGAATGGAGAAACTATGGCTACACCTTC	CASSQEWRNYGYTF
-	TRBV4-3	TRBJ2-7	-	TGCGCCAGCAGCCAAGATTATCAGGGGCGACAGCAGTACTTC	CASSQDYQGRQQYF
-	TRBV19	TRBJ2-7	TRBD2	TGTGCCAGTAGCGAGGGGACTGCGGGAGTCGGAGAGCAGTACTTC	CASSEGTAGVGEQYF
-	TRBV13	TRBJ2-1	TRBD2	TGTGCCAGCAGCTGGGGGACTAGTGCCCCCAATGAGCAGTTCTTC	CASSWGTSAPNEQFF
-	TRBV28	TRBJ2-1	TRBD2	TGTGCCAGCAGTCCTTCTAGCGGGAGCTTCAGTGAGCAGTTCTTC	CASSPSSGSFSEQFF
-	TRBV13	TRBJ2-7	TRBD1	TGTGCCAGCAGCCCGTGGGCGGAGAGGGGGCTGGGGGAGCAGTACTTC	CASSPWAERGLGEQYF
-	TRBV11-3	TRBJ1-1	TRBD1	TGTGCCCAGCTTATCAGGGGCGGGACAGAGAACACTGAAGCTTTCTTT	CAQLIRGGTENTEAFF
-	TRBV4-1	TRBJ2-5	-	TGCGCCAGCAGCCAAGAACCCCGGGAGACCCAGTACTTC	CASSQEPRETQYF
once	TRBV15	TRBJ1-4	-	TGTGCCACCAGCAGCATCGGAGGCCCGGGAAAACTGTTTTTT	CATSSIGGPGKLFF
-	TRBV7-9	TRBJ2-5	TRBD2	TGTGCCAGCAGCTTAGGCTCTAGCGGGGGAGAGACCCAGTACTTC	CASSLGSSGGETQYF
-	TRBV28	TRBJ2-3	-	TGTGCCAGCAGTGCGAGCGGGAGCACAGATACGCAGTATTTT	CASSASGSTDTQYF
-	TRBV4-2	TRBJ2-3	TRBD2	TGTGCCAGCAGCCCCGGACTAGCGGGAGGGCCAGGGGGCACAGATACGCAGTATTTT	CASSPGLAGGPGGTDTQYF
-	TRBV30	TRBJ1-3	-	TGTGCCTGGAGTGTGAACGGACTCTCTGGAAACACCATATATTTT	CAWSVNGLSGNTIYF
-	TRBV5-1	TRBJ2-7	-	TGCGCCAGCAGCGCGGCTACAGGGGAGGCGGCCTTAAAGCAGTACTTC	CASSAATGEAALKQYF
-	TRBV30	TRBJ1-2	-	TGTGCCTGGAGTGGTACGGGGGAAAGTGGCTACACCTTC	CAWSGTGESGYTF
once	TRBV5-1	TRBJ2-1	TRBD2	TGCGCCTCCTTCTCCGGGACTAGCCCCTACAATGAGCAGTTCTTC	CASFSGTSPYNEQFF
-	TRBV13	TRBJ2-1	-	TGTGCCAGCAGCTCGCAACTTGACAATGAGCAGTTCTTC	CASSSQLDNEQFF
-	TRBV4-1	TRBJ1-4	-	TGCGCCAGCAGCCAAGTGTCGGACATACTTGGTGAAAAACTGTTTTTT	CASSQVSDILGEKLFF
-	TRBV2	TRBJ1-1	TRBD1	TGTGCCAGCAGTGATCCAGACAGGGGGTACACTGAAGCTTTCTTT	CASSDPDRGYTEAFF
-	TRBV9	TRBJ2-3	TRBD2	TGTGCCAGCAGCGTAGAAGGGGCACTAGCGGGACTAGATACGCAGTATTTT	CASSVEGALAGLDTQYF